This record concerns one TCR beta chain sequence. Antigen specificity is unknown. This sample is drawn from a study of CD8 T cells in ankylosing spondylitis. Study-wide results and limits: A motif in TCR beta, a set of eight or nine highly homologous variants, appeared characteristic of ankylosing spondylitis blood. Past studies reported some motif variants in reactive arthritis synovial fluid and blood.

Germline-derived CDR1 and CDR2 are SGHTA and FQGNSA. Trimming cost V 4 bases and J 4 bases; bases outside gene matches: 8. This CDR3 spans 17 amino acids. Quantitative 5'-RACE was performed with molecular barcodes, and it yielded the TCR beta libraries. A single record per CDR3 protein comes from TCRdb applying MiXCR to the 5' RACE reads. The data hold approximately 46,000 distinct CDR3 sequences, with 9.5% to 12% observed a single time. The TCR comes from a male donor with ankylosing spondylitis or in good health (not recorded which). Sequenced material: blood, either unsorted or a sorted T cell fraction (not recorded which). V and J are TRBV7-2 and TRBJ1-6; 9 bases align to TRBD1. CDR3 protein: CASSWTGQGMYNSPLHF. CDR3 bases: TGTGCCAGCAGCTGGACTGGACAGGGGATGTATAATTCACCCCTCCACTTT.